The entry below gives a single TCR beta chain sequence along with its context. The target antigen is unknown. A read error may be the cause here, since a much bigger clone is one base away. Prepared libraries of TCR beta cDNA carried unique molecular identifiers. The authors obtained roughly 500,000 cDNA molecules from roughly 1.1 to 9.2 million T cells. TCRdb reprocessed the PCR reads via MiXCR and lists one record per CDR3 protein. The profile shows around 200,000 distinct CDR3 sequences, 29% of them singletons. The CDR3 covers 16 residues. CDR1 is MDHEN and CDR2 is SYDVKM in the germline V gene. J lost 8 bases, V lost 7 bases, and 12 bases had no gene match. This record belongs to a study of post-analysis software for immune sequencing data. Study context: Relapsing-remitting, secondary progressive and progressive-relapsing courses of multiple sclerosis were included.

Study-wide findings and caveats: Patients carried roughly five TRBV segments more frequently than controls did, and TRBV5-6, TRBV5-1 and TRBV20-1 were among them. The authors found that F measure strongly co-clustered same-batch samples. Patients with multiple sclerosis recorded significantly lower normalized Chao1 diversity than controls, the study found.

The chain couples TRBV28 to TRBJ2-1, with 12 bases identical to TRBD2. The sequencing sample was made of blood. The clonotype originates from a girl younger than 18 with multiple sclerosis. The CDR3 here is CASTVPLAGGCDEQFF. CDR3 bases: TGTGCCAGCACCGTCCCCCTAGCGGGAGGGTGTGATGAGCAGTTCTTC.